What follows are 4 T cell receptor beta chains derived from one specimen sequenced in a study of blood T cell repertoires in COVID-19. Some clones are missing from TCRdb's copy, which holds only in-frame ones; the method was immunoSEQ multiplex PCR. The sample holds 200,000 to 250,000 clones, over 60% seen once. The sample comprised peripheral blood. The receptors come from a woman in her 70s with acute or convalescent COVID-19.

The chain combines TRBV6-5 with TRBJ2-7, with D possibly TRBD2 on 6 matching bases. Between the trimmed V and J ends, which lost 5 bases and 6 bases, there was a span of 14 bases. Germline V gene lookup returns CDR1 MNHEY and CDR2 SVGAGI. This CDR3 region has 13 residues. For the CDR3, the DNA is TGTGCCAGCAGTAACCCGGGGGTCAGCGAGCAGTACTTC. It codes for CASSNPGVSEQYF.

This clone was seen once. The chain uses TRBV2 and TRBJ1-5, with D perhaps TRBD1 (6 bases). V lost 8 bases to trimming and J lost 0 bases, with 11 bases between them. The CDR3 is made up of 14 amino acids. Germline V CDR1 and CDR2: SNHLY, FYNNEI. CDR3 sequence: CASSQGHSNQPQHF. CDR3 bases: TGTGCCAGCTCACAGGGACATAGCAATCAGCCCCAGCATTTT. The full variable domain, with the rest looked up from reference TRBV2 and TRBJ1-5, is EPEVTQTPSHQVTQMGQEVILRCVPISNHLYFYWYRQILGQKVEFLVSFYNNEISEKSEIFDDQFSVERPDGSNFTLKIRSTKLEDSAMYFCASSQGHSNQPQHFGDGTRLSIL.

Only a few counts were recorded for this clone. J is TRBJ2-7 and V is TRBV7-2, with TRBD1 identical over 10 bases. This CDR3 contains 13 residues. The J segment lost 7 bases and the V segment lost 5 bases, leaving 5 bases of the junction unmatched. Per the germline V gene, CDR1 is SGHTA and CDR2 is FQGNSA. DNA for the CDR3: TGTGCCAGCAGCCTGGGACAGGGGTGGGAGCAGTACGTC. Its protein is CASSLGQGWEQYV.

The sample holds a few counts of this clone. The sample contains more than one DNA sequence encoding this CDR3. CDR3: CASSLDGGGNQPQHF. The CDR3, as DNA: TGCGCCAGCAGCTTGGACGGCGGGGGGAATCAGCCCCAGCATTTT. The V gene is TRBV5-1, the J gene TRBJ1-5; tentatively, D is TRBD1 (5 bases). CDR1 is SGHRS and CDR2 is YFSETQ in the germline V gene. With 0 bases removed from V and 4 bases from J, the gap between germline ends came to 11 bases. CDR3 length equals 15 residues. The full variable domain, rest sourced from reference TRBV5-1 and TRBJ1-5, is KAGVTQTPRYLIKTRGQQVTLSCSPISGHRSVSWYQQTPGQGLQFLFEYFSETQRNKGNFPGRFSGRQFSNSRSEMNVSTLELGDSALYLCASSLDGGGNQPQHFGDGTRLSIL.